Below, 20 T cell receptor beta chains from the same sample are listed, as sequenced in a study of PD-1 blockade in classical Hodgkin lymphoma. The protocol was immunoSEQ multiplex PCR, while the TCRdb copy is restricted to in-frame clones and leaves out a portion. The sample has 40,000 to 45,000 clones, 78% seen once. Relapse was seen in all patients after autologous stem cell transplantation, and brentuximab vedotin exposure was variable. The sample here was peripheral blood mononuclear cells (PBMCs), taken at baseline. The receptors shown here come from a human donor with classical Hodgkin lymphoma.

This chain connects TRBV7-2 to TRBJ2-5; D tentatively fits TRBD1 or TRBD2 (5 bases each). Germline V gene lookup returns CDR1 SGHTA and CDR2 FQGNSA. The CDR3 consists of 14 residues. The V and J ends lost 2 bases and 2 bases respectively, with 9 bases between them. CDR3 sequence (DNA): TGTGCCAGCAGCTTATACGGGACGCAAGAGACCCAGTACTTC. It encodes CASSLYGTQETQYF.

This clone has only one observation. In DNA form, the CDR3 reads TGTGCCAGTAGTGTAGGGGGAAGTCGGACTGAAGCTTTCTTT. It encodes CASSVGGSRTEAFF. The chain recombines TRBV19 with TRBJ1-1; D perhaps matches TRBD1 (6 bases). Trimming took 5 bases from V and 5 from J, leaving 15 bases between them. The CDR3 has 14 residues. Germline V gene data show CDR1 as LNHDA and CDR2 as SQIVND (reference sequence).

The chain carries TRBV7-8 and TRBJ1-2; no clear D. Germline V gene sequence: CDR1 SGHVS, CDR2 FQNEAQ. The CDR3 runs 13 residues. The V end was cut by 0 bases, the J end by 4 bases, with 6 bases between. CDR3 in DNA: TGTGCCAGCAGCTTAGCGGGCGTCTATGGCTACACCTTC. This sequence encodes CASSLAGVYGYTF.

The CDR3 spells CASPEEGFYEQYF. For the CDR3, the DNA is TGTGCCAGCCCGGAGGAGGGCTTCTACGAGCAGTACTTC. The chain joins TRBV5-8 to TRBJ2-7, with D maybe TRBD2 (6 bases). The CDR3 has 13 amino acids. Germline CDR1 SGHTS, CDR2 YDEGEE. V gave up 7 bases and J gave up 3 bases, with 14 bases separating them.

This sequence joins TRBV6-1 and TRBJ2-5, with TRBD1 matching over 7 bases. The CDR3 covers 13 residues. Unmatched junction bases numbered 1, after V lost 6 bases and J lost 0 bases. CDR1 is MNHNS, CDR2 SASEGT, per germline. For the CDR3, the DNA is TGTGCCAGCAGGGGACAGCACCAAGAGACCCAGTACTTC. Translating it yields CASRGQHQETQYF.

The chain joins TRBV7-9 to TRBJ2-7; 7 nucleotides match TRBD1. The ends lost 8 bases at V and 6 bases at J; junction bases unmatched: 10. CDR1 and CDR2 (germline): SEHNR, FQNEAQ (reference sequence). The CDR3 extends over 13 amino acids. The CDR3 sequence: CASSLQGSVEQYF. CDR3 in DNA: TGTGCCAGCTCGCTACAGGGGAGTGTCGAGCAGTACTTC. Supplemented by reference TRBV7-9 and TRBJ2-7, the full variable domain reads DTGVSQNPRHKITKRGQNVTFRCDPISEHNRLYWYRQTLGQGPEFLTYFQNEAQLEKSRLLSDRFSAERPKGSFSTLEIQRTEQGDSAMYLCASSLQGSVEQYFGPGTRLTVT.

The chain is built from TRBV19 and TRBJ2-2; possible D gene TRBD2, 7 bases. Germline V gene data show CDR1 as LNHDA and CDR2 as SQIVND (reference sequence). V gave up 3 bases and J gave up 3 bases, with 20 bases separating them. This CDR3 contains 18 residues. CDR3 DNA: TGTGCCAGTAGTATCAATGTGGGCAGGGGAGGGGACACCGGGGAGCTGTTTTTT. Protein sequence: CASSINVGRGGDTGELFF.

This chain connects TRBV27 to TRBJ1-5, with 8 bases aligning to TRBD1. After removal of 6 bases from V and 3 bases from J, the junction contained 10 bases not matched to a gene. From germline, CDR1 is MNHEY and CDR2 SMNVEV (reference sequence). CDR3 length equals 16 residues. The CDR3 nucleotides read TGTGCCAGCAGCCCCTCGACAGGGGATTTCAATCAGCCCCAGCATTTT. This translates into CASSPSTGDFNQPQHF.

The V call is TRBV7-8, the J call TRBJ2-2, with a weak D call TRBD2 (6 bases). V was clipped by 7 bases and J by 2 bases, with 17 bases between them. This CDR3 region has 16 residues. Germline loops: CDR1 SGHVS, CDR2 FQNEAQ. CDR3: CASNGGTDSNTGELFF. The CDR3, as DNA: TGTGCCAGCAACGGAGGGACGGACTCCAACACCGGGGAGCTGTTTTTT.

This chain uses TRBV6-5 with TRBJ2-2; no reliable D call. Germline V gene data show CDR1 as MNHEY and CDR2 as SVGAGI. This CDR3 is built from 15 residues. The V gene lost 0 bases and the J gene lost 6 bases, with 11 bases spanning the gap. The CDR3 spells CASSYSPVGAGELFF. CDR3 DNA: TGTGCCAGCAGTTACTCCCCGGTAGGCGCCGGGGAGCTGTTTTTT.

This rearrangement joins TRBV4-3 to TRBJ1-1; D possibly corresponds to TRBD1 (5 bases). The V end lost 1 base, the J end lost 4 bases, and 10 bases lay between the germline ends. The length of the CDR3 is 14 residues. The V gene's germline CDR1 is LGHNA and CDR2 YSLEER. The CDR3 nucleotides read TGCGCCAGCAGCCAAGTGAACGGGGGCACTGAAGCTTTCTTT. Encoded protein: CASSQVNGGTEAFF.

CDR3 amino acids: CASSVAGAKETQYF. CDR3 coding DNA: TGTGCCAGCAGCGTAGCTGGAGCGAAAGAGACCCAGTACTTC. The V and J genes are TRBV9 and TRBJ2-5; D unresolved. Trimming took 0 bases from V and 3 from J, leaving 9 bases between them. The CDR3 extends over 14 amino acids. Germline V lookup: CDR1 SGDLS, CDR2 YYNGEE.

This clone was seen a few times. The chain employs TRBV13 and TRBJ1-2; TRBD1 is a possible D gene (5 bases). The germline V gene encodes CDR1 PRHDT and CDR2 FYEKMQ (reference sequence). Trimming took 9 bases from V and 3 from J, leaving 20 bases between them. The CDR3 spans 15 residues. CDR3 sequence: CASYRIDSGDYGYTF. For the CDR3, the DNA is TGTGCCAGTTATCGTATCGACAGCGGAGACTATGGCTACACCTTC.

This clone was recorded at least ten times. The chain has TRBV7-2 and TRBJ2-2; a weak D match, TRBD2 (5 bases). Germline CDR1 SGHTA, CDR2 FQGNSA. V was pared by 3 bases and J by 6 bases, with 11 bases between. The CDR3 contains 14 residues. The CDR3 sequence is CASSFGVEAGELFF. DNA of the CDR3: TGTGCCAGCAGCTTCGGGGTTGAGGCCGGGGAGCTGTTTTTT.

This clone was counted between two and nine times. The chain is built from TRBV18 and TRBJ1-5; D is uncertain. This CDR3 has 14 amino acids. The V gene lost 6 bases and the J gene lost 2 bases, with 11 bases spanning the gap. The germline V gene encodes CDR1 KGHSH and CDR2 LQKENI. The CDR3 region is CASSQSPGNQPQHF. CDR3 coding DNA: TGTGCCAGCTCCCAAAGCCCCGGCAATCAGCCCCAGCATTTT.

The V gene is TRBV6-1, the J gene TRBJ2-3; tentatively, D is TRBD1 (5 bases). The germline V gene encodes CDR1 MNHNS and CDR2 SASEGT. The CDR3 is 15 amino acids. V was clipped by 2 bases and J by 2 bases, with 11 bases between them. The CDR3, as DNA: TGTGCCAGCAGTGAAATTCGCAGGGTCACAGATACGCAGTATTTT. Its translation: CASSEIRRVTDTQYF.

The chain employs TRBV5-1 and TRBJ1-2, with 9 bases fitting TRBD1. CDR1 and CDR2 (germline): SGHRS, YFSETQ. This CDR3 contains 14 residues. J was trimmed by 4 bases and V by 0 bases; bases with no gene match: 1. CDR3: CASSLGQGGYGYTF. The CDR3 region has the DNA TGCGCCAGCAGCTTGGGACAGGGGGGCTATGGCTACACCTTC.

The chain couples TRBV4-3 to TRBJ1-2; 9 bases match TRBD1. Trimming cost V 5 bases and J 1 base; bases outside gene matches: 5. CDR3 length equals 15 residues. The germline V gene has CDR1 LGHNA and CDR2 YSLEER. The CDR3 DNA sequence: TGCGCCAGCAGCACCCGACAGGGGGTTAACTATGGCTACACCTTC. Its protein product is CASSTRQGVNYGYTF.

This clone appeared a few times. The chain has TRBV6-5 and TRBJ2-2; 7 nucleotides match TRBD2. This CDR3 spans 15 amino acids. V lost 4 bases to trimming and J lost 4 bases; unmatched junction nucleotides: 6. CDR1 and CDR2 from the germline V gene are MNHEY and SVGAGI. The chain's CDR3 is CASSSLLATTGELFF. CDR3 in DNA: TGTGCCAGCAGTTCCCTACTAGCGACCACCGGGGAGCTGTTTTTT.

V gene TRBV7-8 combines with J gene TRBJ2-7; 10 bases are shared with TRBD1. J gave up 2 bases and V 5 bases, and 9 bases lay outside the gene matches. CDR1 and CDR2 (germline): SGHVS, FQNEAQ. The CDR3 is 16 amino acids. The CDR3 reads CASSLRAGTGAYEQYF. The CDR3 coding sequence is TGTGCCAGCAGCCTCCGGGCCGGGACAGGGGCCTACGAGCAGTACTTC.